Listed below are T cell receptor beta chains from one sample, sequenced in a study of shared clonotypes between healthy human individuals. The method was immunoSEQ multiplex PCR; TCRdb's version includes in-frame clones alone and lacks a portion of them. Of more than 2,000,000 clones in the sample, more than 85% are singletons; the top ten hold approximately 0.4%. The sequenced sample was naive CD4+ T cells from PBMCs. The receptors stem from a man aged 18 to 30 in good health. Some clones in this sample may be carry-over from other donors' samples. The CDR3 runs from the conserved cysteine through the conserved F or W. A D gene is named only where the DNA matches it firmly. Only some rows state a clone size, as once, few, many or a class for expanded clones.

v_gene: TRBV6-1; d_gene: TRBD1; abundance: few; j_gene: TRBJ1-5; CDR3nt: TGTGCCAGCAGTACAGGGGTCTGGCAGCCCCAGCATTTT; CDR3aa: CASSTGVWQPQHF
v_gene: TRBV6-6; d_gene: NA; abundance: NA; j_gene: TRBJ2-7; CDR3nt: TGTGCCAGCAGTCGGGACGCCTCCTACGAGCAGTACTTC; CDR3aa: CASSRDASYEQYF
v_gene: TRBV7-2; d_gene: NA; abundance: NA; j_gene: TRBJ2-5; CDR3nt: TGTGCCAGCAGCTGGGGGACCGGACCCGTGGAGACCCAGTACTTC; CDR3aa: CASSWGTGPVETQYF
v_gene: TRBV4-2; d_gene: NA; abundance: NA; j_gene: TRBJ1-5; CDR3nt: TGTGCCAGCAGCCAAGGGATGGGGCCCCAGCATTTT; CDR3aa: CASSQGMGPQHF
v_gene: TRBV7-8; d_gene: NA; abundance: once; j_gene: TRBJ2-5; CDR3nt: TGTGCCAGCAGCTTATCTTGGACAGTTCAAGAGACCCAGTACTTC; CDR3aa: CASSLSWTVQETQYF
v_gene: TRBV5-1; d_gene: TRBD2; abundance: NA; j_gene: TRBJ2-3; CDR3nt: TGCGCCAGCAGCTTAAGTGTCTCGACTAGCGGGAGGAGGAGGACGCAGTATTTT; CDR3aa: CASSLSVSTSGRRRTQYF
v_gene: TRBV28; d_gene: TRBD1; abundance: NA; j_gene: TRBJ1-2; CDR3nt: TGTGCCAGCAGCTCCGGGACAGGGGCTCAAAACTATGGCTACACCTTC; CDR3aa: CASSSGTGAQNYGYTF
v_gene: TRBV5-1; d_gene: TRBD1; abundance: NA; j_gene: TRBJ1-1; CDR3nt: TGCGCCAGCAGCTTCTTGACAGGGACAGCCACTGAAGCTTTCTTT; CDR3aa: CASSFLTGTATEAFF
v_gene: TRBV21-1; d_gene: NA; abundance: NA; j_gene: TRBJ2-6; CDR3nt: TGTGCCAGCAGCAAAGGCCGGGACTGTTGGACTTTC; CDR3aa: CASSKGRDCWTF
v_gene: TRBV23-1; d_gene: TRBD1; abundance: once; j_gene: TRBJ2-7; CDR3nt: TGCGCCAGCAGACCGGGACAGAGAACCTACGAGCAGTACTTC; CDR3aa: CASRPGQRTYEQYF
v_gene: TRBV7-2; d_gene: NA; abundance: NA; j_gene: TRBJ1-2; CDR3nt: TGTGCCAGCAGCTTATCAGGGTTTGGCTACACCTTC; CDR3aa: CASSLSGFGYTF
v_gene: TRBV10-3; d_gene: NA; abundance: NA; j_gene: TRBJ1-1; CDR3nt: TGTGCCATCAGTGACTCGACACCGGAGAACACTGAAGCTTTCTTT; CDR3aa: CAISDSTPENTEAFF